The TCR beta chain under discussion was sequenced for a study of T cells of healthy individuals. Each CDR3 protein gets one entry after TCRdb re-called the 5' RACE reads with MiXCR. The sample includes about 100,000 distinct CDR3 sequences, approximately 18% seen only once; the top ten take 6% to 8%. This clonotype was counted a few times. This TCR was recovered from a human donor in good health.

CDR3 coding DNA: TGTGCCAGCAGCTTAGGGCTAGCGGGGGCAGATACGCAGTATTTT. This codes for CASSLGLAGADTQYF. The chain has TRBV7-2 and TRBJ2-3; 10 nucleotides match TRBD2. The germline V gene encodes CDR1 SGHTA and CDR2 FQGNSA. The CDR3 loop spans 15 amino acids. V shed 1 base and J 4 bases; nucleotides not matched to a gene: 2.